This T cell receptor (beta chain) was captured in a study of PD-1 blockade in classical Hodgkin lymphoma. Points from the study as a whole: Underlying causes for the observed repertoire differences were not defined, possibly disease activity or prior therapy. In newly diagnosed patients, baseline TCR diversity was reportedly below that of healthy donors.

Regarding time point: newly diagnosed, previously untreated cHL patient sample. The investigators isolated CD8+ T cells from thawed PBMCs using magnetic negative selection. Repertoires were generated with immunoSEQ multiplex PCR, while TCRdb's copy carries only in-frame clones and drops some. The data show about 4,200 clones, 81% seen once. With regard to this clone: What it recognizes is unknown.

The TCR sequence derives from a human donor with classical Hodgkin lymphoma. What was sequenced was CD8+ T cells from blood.

CDR3 in DNA: TGTGCCAGCACCCCAGGGTCGAACACCGGGGAGCTGTTTTTT. Translated, it gives CASTPGSNTGELFF. The chain recombines TRBV6-5 with TRBJ2-2; tentative D call: TRBD1 (5 bases). Looked up from germline, CDR1 is MNHEY and CDR2 is SVGAGI. This CDR3 is built from 14 residues. Trimming removed 7 bases at V and 0 bases at J, with 9 bases between.